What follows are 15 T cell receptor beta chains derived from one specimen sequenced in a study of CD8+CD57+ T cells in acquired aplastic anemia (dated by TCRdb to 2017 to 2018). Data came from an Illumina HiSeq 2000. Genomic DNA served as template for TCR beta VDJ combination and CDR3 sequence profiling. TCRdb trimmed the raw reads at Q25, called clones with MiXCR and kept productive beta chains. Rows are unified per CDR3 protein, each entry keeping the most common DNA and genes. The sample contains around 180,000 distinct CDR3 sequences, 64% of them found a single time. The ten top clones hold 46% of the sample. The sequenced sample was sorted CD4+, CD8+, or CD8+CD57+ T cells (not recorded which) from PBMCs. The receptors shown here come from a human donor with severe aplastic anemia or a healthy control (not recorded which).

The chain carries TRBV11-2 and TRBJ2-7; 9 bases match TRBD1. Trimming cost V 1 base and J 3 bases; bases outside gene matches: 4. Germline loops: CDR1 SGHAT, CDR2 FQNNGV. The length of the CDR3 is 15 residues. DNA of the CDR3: TGTGCCAGCAGCTTAGGAATGGGACAGGGCTACGAGCAGTACTTC. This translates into CASSLGMGQGYEQYF.

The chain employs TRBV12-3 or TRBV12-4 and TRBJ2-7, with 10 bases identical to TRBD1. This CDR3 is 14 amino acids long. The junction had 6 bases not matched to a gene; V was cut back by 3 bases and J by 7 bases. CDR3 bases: TGTGCCAGCAGTTTCGGGACAGGGGTTGGTGAGCAGTACTTC. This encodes CASSFGTGVGEQYF.

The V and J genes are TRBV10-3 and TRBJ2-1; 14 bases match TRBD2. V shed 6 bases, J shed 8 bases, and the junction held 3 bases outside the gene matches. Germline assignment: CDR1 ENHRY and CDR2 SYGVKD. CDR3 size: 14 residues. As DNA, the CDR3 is TGTGCCATCAGCCGACTAGCGGGAGGGGATGAGCAGTTCTTC. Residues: CAISRLAGGDEQFF.

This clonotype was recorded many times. CDR3 in amino acids: CASSEYSGSYEQYF. In nucleotides, the CDR3 is TGTGCCAGCAGTGAATATAGCGGCTCCTACGAGCAGTACTTC. The J gene is TRBJ2-7, the V gene TRBV2; D is possibly TRBD2 (6 bases). Germline V gene sequence: CDR1 SNHLY, CDR2 FYNNEI. Trimming removed 2 bases from V and 0 bases from J, with 8 bases in between. The CDR3 has 14 amino acids.

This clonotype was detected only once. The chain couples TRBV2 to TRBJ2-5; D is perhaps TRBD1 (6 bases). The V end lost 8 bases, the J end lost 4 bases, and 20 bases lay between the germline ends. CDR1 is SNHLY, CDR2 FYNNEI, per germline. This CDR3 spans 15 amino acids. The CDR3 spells CASESAGVVTETQYF. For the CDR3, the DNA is TGTGCCAGCGAATCGGCAGGGGTAGTGACAGAGACCCAGTACTTC.

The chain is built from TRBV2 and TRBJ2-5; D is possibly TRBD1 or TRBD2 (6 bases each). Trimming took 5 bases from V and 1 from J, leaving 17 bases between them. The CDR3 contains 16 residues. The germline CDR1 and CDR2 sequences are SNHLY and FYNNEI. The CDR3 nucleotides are TGTGCCAGCAGTTCTGGACGGGGGCAAGGCCAAGAGACCCAGTACTTC. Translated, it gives CASSSGRGQGQETQYF.

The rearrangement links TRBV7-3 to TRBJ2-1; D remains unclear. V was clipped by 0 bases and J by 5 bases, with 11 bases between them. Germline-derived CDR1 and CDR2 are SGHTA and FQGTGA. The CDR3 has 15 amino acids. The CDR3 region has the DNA TGTGCCAGCAGCTTAACAAGGGCTTCGGACAATGAGCAGTTCTTC. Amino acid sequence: CASSLTRASDNEQFF.

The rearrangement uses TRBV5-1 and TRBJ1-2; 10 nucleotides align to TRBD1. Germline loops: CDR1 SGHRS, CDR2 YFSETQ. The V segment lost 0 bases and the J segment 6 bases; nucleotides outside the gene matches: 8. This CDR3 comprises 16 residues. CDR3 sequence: CASSLGPGTGVNGYTF. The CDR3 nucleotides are TGCGCCAGCAGCTTGGGTCCCGGGACAGGGGTGAATGGCTACACCTTC.

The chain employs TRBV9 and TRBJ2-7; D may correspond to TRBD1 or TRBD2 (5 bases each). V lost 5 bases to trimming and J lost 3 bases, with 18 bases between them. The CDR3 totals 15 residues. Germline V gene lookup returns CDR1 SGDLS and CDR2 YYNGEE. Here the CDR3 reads CASSLIRDGDYEQYF. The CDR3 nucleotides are TGTGCCAGCAGTCTAATCCGGGACGGGGACTACGAGCAGTACTTC.

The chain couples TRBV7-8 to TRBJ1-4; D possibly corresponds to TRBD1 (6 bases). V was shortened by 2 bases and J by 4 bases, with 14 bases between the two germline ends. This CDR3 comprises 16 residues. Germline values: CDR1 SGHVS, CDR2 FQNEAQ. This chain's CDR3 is CASSLMAQGLNEKLFF. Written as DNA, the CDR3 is TGTGCCAGCAGCTTAATGGCACAGGGCCTTAATGAAAAACTGTTTTTT.

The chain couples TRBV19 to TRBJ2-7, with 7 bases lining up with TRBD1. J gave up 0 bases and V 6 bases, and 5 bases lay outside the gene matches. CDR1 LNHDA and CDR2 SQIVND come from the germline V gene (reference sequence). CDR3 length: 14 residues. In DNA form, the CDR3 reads TGTGCCAGTAGCGGACAGGTTACCTCCTACGAGCAGTACTTC. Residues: CASSGQVTSYEQYF.

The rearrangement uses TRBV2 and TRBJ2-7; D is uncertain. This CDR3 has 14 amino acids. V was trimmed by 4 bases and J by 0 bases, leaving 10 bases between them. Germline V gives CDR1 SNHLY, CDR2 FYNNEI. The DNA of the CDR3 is TGTGCCAGCAGTGGGGATGAAGGCTCCTACGAGCAGTACTTC. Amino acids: CASSGDEGSYEQYF.

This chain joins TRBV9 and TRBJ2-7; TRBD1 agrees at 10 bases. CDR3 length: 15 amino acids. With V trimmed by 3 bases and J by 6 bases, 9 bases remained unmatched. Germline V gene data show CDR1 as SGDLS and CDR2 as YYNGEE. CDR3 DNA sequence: TGTGCCAGCAGCGAGACAGGGGGCCGGTCTTCCGAGCAGTACTTC. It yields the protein CASSETGGRSSEQYF.

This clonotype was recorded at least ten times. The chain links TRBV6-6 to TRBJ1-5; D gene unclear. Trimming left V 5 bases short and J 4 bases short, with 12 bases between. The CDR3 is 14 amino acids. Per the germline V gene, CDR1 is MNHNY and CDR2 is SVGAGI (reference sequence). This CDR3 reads CASSSGPVNQPQHF. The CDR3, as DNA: TGTGCCAGCAGTAGTGGACCTGTTAATCAGCCCCAGCATTTT.

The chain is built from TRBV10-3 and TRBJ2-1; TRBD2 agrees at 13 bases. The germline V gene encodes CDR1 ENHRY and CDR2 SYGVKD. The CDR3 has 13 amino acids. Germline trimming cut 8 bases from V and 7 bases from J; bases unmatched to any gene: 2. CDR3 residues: CAIRTSGGNEQFF. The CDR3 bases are TGTGCCATCCGGACTAGCGGGGGAAATGAGCAGTTCTTC.